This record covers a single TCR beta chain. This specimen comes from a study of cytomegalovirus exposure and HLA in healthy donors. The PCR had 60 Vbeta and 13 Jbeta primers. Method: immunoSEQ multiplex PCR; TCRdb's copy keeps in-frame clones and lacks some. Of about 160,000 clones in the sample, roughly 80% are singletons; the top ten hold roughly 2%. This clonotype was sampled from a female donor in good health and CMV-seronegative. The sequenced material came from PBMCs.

The CDR3 here is CASSDLRFGSGYTF. DNA for the CDR3: TGTGCCAGCAGTGACCTGCGCTTTGGTTCTGGCTACACCTTC. V gene TRBV6-1 combines with J gene TRBJ1-2; the D is unclear. V was pared by 3 bases and J by 7 bases, with 15 bases between. The CDR3 runs to 14 residues. In germline, CDR1 is MNHNS, CDR2 SASEGT.